Each of the 20 T cell receptor beta chains below was sequenced from the same sample in a study of tumor-infiltrating lymphocytes in primary liver carcinoma. Unsorted whole blood yielded the blood RNA, and germline DNA was also extracted. Starting from 500 ng of total RNA, TCR beta cDNA was produced with a primer in the constant region. ARM-PCR was slightly modified, and three nested multiplex PCR rounds with it gave rise to the TCR beta libraries. The first two PCR rounds, approximately 11 cycles each, used TRBV1-TRBV30 forward primers and a C-beta reverse primer. TCRdb reprocessed the multiplex PCR reads with MiXCR, giving one entry per CDR3 protein. This table holds approximately 330,000 distinct CDR3 sequences, 65% found once. Sequenced material: peripheral blood. All receptors come from a man aged 40-49 years with primary liver carcinoma and hepatitis B virus infection.

With regard to this clonotype: One base away lies a much larger clone, so this may be a sequencing read error. The CDR3 nucleotides read TGTGCCAGCAGCCAAGATCTAATGTGGGGCTTAAAGCAGCCCCAGCATTTT. This sequence encodes CASSQDLMWGLKQPQHF. The rearrangement uses TRBV4-2 and TRBJ1-5, with a tentative D call TRBD1 (5 bases). V was shortened by 0 bases and J by 7 bases, with 19 bases between the two germline ends. Germline V CDR1 and CDR2: LGHNA, YNFKEQ. The CDR3 extends over 17 amino acids.

The CDR3 DNA sequence: TGTGCCAGCAGCCTATTACTAGCGGGAGGTTGGTCCTACAATGAGCAGTTCTTC. Amino acid sequence: CASSLLLAGGWSYNEQFF. This sequence joins TRBV7-8 and TRBJ2-1; TRBD2 agrees at 12 bases. The CDR3 runs to 18 residues. Germline V gives CDR1 SGHVS, CDR2 FQNEAQ. V shed 5 bases and J 1 base; nucleotides not matched to a gene: 9.

This clonotype showed up many times. V usage is TRBV11-2 and J usage is TRBJ2-7; D gene unclear. CDR3 length equals 13 residues. From germline, CDR1 is SGHAT and CDR2 FQNNGV. Trimming took off 4 bases at V and 1 base at J, with 8 bases between the two ends. The CDR3 DNA reads TGTGCCAGCAGCTCGTCGACATCCTACGAGCAGTACTTC. Amino acids: CASSSSTSYEQYF.

Notes on this clonotype: One base away lies a much larger clone, so this may be a sequencing read error. The CDR3 loop is CASSQERDTPEEQFF. DNA of the CDR3: TGTGCCAGCAGCCAAGAAAGAGACACCCCCGAGGAACAGTTCTTC. The V and J genes are TRBV4-2 and TRBJ2-1; D not resolved. CDR1 and CDR2 (germline): LGHNA, YNFKEQ. The CDR3 is made up of 15 amino acids. Deletions cut 0 bases from V and 13 bases from J, with 19 bases between.

Concerning this clonotype: A much larger clone lies one base from this, so it may be a read error. This chain links TRBV12-5 with TRBJ2-7; 7 bases map to TRBD1. CDR3 length: 16 amino acids. CDR1 and CDR2 (germline): LGHNT, FRNRAP. J lost 2 bases, V lost 2 bases, and 9 bases had no gene match. The CDR3 sequence is CASGLCRTGTAYEQYF. In nucleotides, the CDR3 is TGTGCTAGTGGTTTGTGCAGAACCGGGACAGCCTACGAGCAGTACTTC.

The rearrangement uses TRBV7-8 and TRBJ1-5, with 8 bases aligning to TRBD1. V shed 0 bases, J shed 3 bases, and the junction held 4 bases outside the gene matches. There are 16 residues in the CDR3. Germline loops: CDR1 SGHVS, CDR2 FQNEAQ. This CDR3 reads CASSLAGDRFNQPQHF. The CDR3 nucleotides read TGTGCCAGCAGCTTAGCAGGGGACAGGTTCAATCAGCCCCAGCATTTT.

J is TRBJ2-7 and V is TRBV7-9; 9 positions agree with TRBD1. CDR3 size: 14 residues. The junction had 6 bases not matched to a gene; V was cut back by 5 bases and J by 4 bases. The germline V gene encodes CDR1 SEHNR and CDR2 FQNEAQ (reference sequence). CDR3 DNA: TGTGCCAGCAGCGGCGGGACAGGGCAATACGAGCAGTACTTC. Residues: CASSGGTGQYEQYF.

This clonotype was seen more than once but under ten times. The V and J genes are TRBV5-4 and TRBJ2-2, with 8 bases aligning to TRBD1. This CDR3 is 14 amino acids long. CDR1 is SGHNT, CDR2 YYREEE, per germline (reference sequence). Germline trimming cut 4 bases from V and 6 bases from J; bases unmatched to any gene: 5. CDR3 loop: CASSRDRRAGELFF. The CDR3 nucleotides are TGTGCCAGCAGCCGGGACAGGAGGGCCGGGGAGCTGTTTTTT.

This clonotype was counted only a few times. One junction end disagrees with the germline gene, perhaps due to a read error. V gene TRBV11-1 combines with J gene TRBJ1-1; tentatively, D is TRBD1 (6 bases). This CDR3 is built from 15 residues. Germline CDR1 is SGHAT and CDR2 is FQDESV (reference sequence). This chain's CDR3 is CAGSHRVSMNTEAFF. In DNA, the CDR3 is TGTGCCGGCAGCCACAGGGTAAGCATGAACACTGAAGCTTTCTTC.

A remark on this clonotype: It may be a read error: a sequence one base away is much more abundant. The rearrangement links TRBV6-5 to TRBJ2-7, with 7 bases matching TRBD1. Germline CDR1 MNHEY, CDR2 SVGAGI. This CDR3 contains 16 residues. The CDR3 spells CASSYSGGTEAYKQYF. The CDR3 nucleotides are TGTGCCAGCAGTTACTCGGGTGGGACAGAGGCCTACAAGCAGTACTTC.

This chain connects TRBV25-1 to TRBJ1-6; D not resolved. Per germline, CDR1 MGHDK and CDR2 SYGVNS. V was shortened by 7 bases and J by 7 bases, with 11 bases between the two germline ends. This CDR3 spans 13 amino acids. DNA for the CDR3: TGTGCCAGCAATGACCCGGGGAATTCACCCCTCCACTTT. Residues: CASNDPGNSPLHF. Combining the CDR3 with reference TRBV25-1 and TRBJ1-6 gives the whole variable domain EADIYQTPRYLVIGTGKKITLECSQTMGHDKMYWYQQDPGMELHLIHYSYGVNSTEKGDLSSESTVSRIRTEHFPLTLESARPSHTSQYLCASNDPGNSPLHFGNGTRLTVT.

Details on this clonotype: A single base separates this from a much larger clone, so it may be a read error. The rearrangement joins TRBV29-1 to TRBJ2-7; D gene unclear. The CDR3 is 11 residues long. Germline CDR1 and CDR2: SQVTM and ANQGSEA. CDR3 coding DNA: TGCGGCGTTGTTCAGATCTACGAGCAGTACTTC. Translating it yields CGVVQIYEQYF.

For this clonotype: One end of the junction is discordant with germline, which a read error may explain. The chain employs TRBV11-2 and TRBJ2-7; D is unclear. The CDR3 consists of 15 residues. Germline CDR1 SGHAT, CDR2 FQNNGV. The CDR3 DNA reads as TGTGCCGGCAGCTCGGACCGGCGGTTTTGGTACGAGCATTACTTC. Translating it yields CAGSSDRRFWYEHYF.

This clonotype counts as medium-sized. Here the CDR3 DNA reads TGTGCCAGCAGCTTAGACCACACTGAAGCTTTCTTT. Translation gives CASSLDHTEAFF. V and J are TRBV11-2 and TRBJ1-1, with no clear D. The CDR3 totals 12 residues. Germline V CDR1 and CDR2: SGHAT, FQNNGV. Trimming removed 0 bases at V and 3 bases at J, with 2 bases between.

Details on this clonotype: Sequence at one end of the junction differs from germline and may be a read error. The V gene is TRBV11-2, the J gene TRBJ2-7; the D is unclear. CDR1 and CDR2 from the germline V gene are SGHAT and FQNNGV. The CDR3 runs 13 residues. The CDR3 region has the DNA TGTTCCAGCAGCTTAGGTCCCCGGTGGGGGCAGTACTTC. Translating it yields CSSSLGPRWGQYF.

Comments on this clonotype: Possible read error: a much larger clone is one base away. The chain has TRBV5-6 and TRBJ2-1; D call uncertain. Between the trimmed V and J ends, which lost 5 bases and 1 base, there was a span of 28 bases. The CDR3 sequence is 20 residues long. Germline CDR1 SGHDT, CDR2 YYEEEE. The CDR3 reads CASRPPASLRRSVSYNEQFF. The CDR3 DNA reads as TGTGCCAGCAGGCCCCCTGCTTCCCTTCGTCGGAGTGTGTCCTACAATGAGCAGTTCTTC.

Many counts were recorded for this clonotype. The gene calls are TRBV11-3 and TRBJ2-1; 13 bases match TRBD2. The CDR3 length is 15 residues. Germline V gene sequence: CDR1 SGHNT, CDR2 YENEEA. The V segment lost 5 bases and the J segment 9 bases; nucleotides outside the gene matches: 7. The CDR3 sequence: CASSPGLAGAGEQFF. In nucleotides, the CDR3 is TGTGCCAGCAGCCCCGGACTAGCGGGAGCGGGTGAGCAGTTCTTC. Complete variable domain (other parts from reference TRBV11-3 and TRBJ2-1): EAGVVQSPRYKIIEKKQPVAFWCNPISGHNTLYWYLQNLGQGPELLIRYENEEAVDDSQLPKDRFSAERLKGVDSTLKIQPAELGDSAVYLCASSPGLAGAGEQFFGPGTRLTVL.

Details on this clonotype: A much larger clone is a single base away; this may be a read error. This sequence joins TRBV4-1 and TRBJ1-2; the D is unclear. This CDR3 is built from 16 residues. V was clipped by 4 bases and J by 8 bases, with 23 bases between them. Germline CDR1 and CDR2: MGHRA and YSYEKL. The CDR3 DNA sequence: TGCGCCAGCAGCCTTCGAACTTCGGTTGGGAGCGAGGGCTACACCTTC. Protein product: CASSLRTSVGSEGYTF.

Turning to this clonotype: Sequence at one end of the junction differs from germline and may be a read error. V and J are TRBV4-2 and TRBJ2-1; TRBD2 agrees at 11 bases. The CDR3 runs 18 residues. CDR1 LGHNA and CDR2 YNFKEQ come from the germline V gene. Written as DNA, the CDR3 is TGTGCCAGCAGCCAGGATATGCAAGGACTAGCGGGCTACAGTGAGCAGTTCTTC. Translation gives CASSQDMQGLAGYSEQFF.

A word on this clonotype: This clone may be a read error of a much larger clone one base away. The genes are TRBV6-5 and TRBJ2-5, with D perhaps TRBD2 (6 bases). V lost 8 bases, J lost 5 bases, and 15 bases lay in between. Germline CDR1 reads MNHEY; CDR2 reads SVGAGI. The CDR3 is 13 residues long. DNA for the CDR3: TGTGCCAGCGGTCCTCCGGGGACTGAGACCCAGTACTTC. Translating gives CASGPPGTETQYF.